These 6 T cell receptor beta chains were all obtained from the same sample, sequenced in a study of control samples from healthy donors and cancer patients. TCRdb's table, derived via immunoSEQ multiplex PCR, lists solely in-frame clones and lacks some. This repertoire shows approximately 89,000 clones, roughly 86% found once; its top ten account for 20% to 25%. The sample comprised blood. The receptors here all came from a middle-aged man in good health.

This chain joins TRBV27 and TRBJ1-5; D gene uncertain. Trimming removed 6 bases at V and 1 base at J, with 7 bases between. The CDR3 extends over 13 amino acids. Germline CDR1 reads MNHEY; CDR2 reads SMNVEV (reference sequence). The CDR3 spells CASSPRSNQPQHF. CDR3 bases: TGTGCCAGCAGCCCCCGGAGCAATCAGCCCCAGCATTTT.

The chain carries TRBV9 and TRBJ2-7; 9 positions agree with TRBD2. V gave up 0 bases and J gave up 6 bases; unmatched junction bases: 4. This CDR3 comprises 14 residues. Germline lookup yields CDR1 SGDLS and CDR2 YYNGEE. CDR3 protein: CASSVGQLAGEQYF. As DNA, the CDR3 is TGTGCCAGCAGCGTAGGACAACTAGCGGGCGAGCAGTACTTC.

The chain carries TRBV5-4 and TRBJ2-3, with 7 bases that match TRBD1. The CDR3 contains 15 residues. Germline-derived CDR1 and CDR2 are SGHNT and YYREEE (reference sequence). J gave up 2 bases and V 3 bases, and 6 bases lay outside the gene matches. CDR3 coding DNA: TGTGCCAGCAGCTGGCAAACAGGGGCCACAGATACGCAGTATTTT. This codes for CASSWQTGATDTQYF.

The CDR3 sequence is CASSPEAGTDTQYF. CDR3 nucleotides: TGTGCCAGCTCACCAGAAGCCGGCACAGATACGCAGTATTTT. The chain employs TRBV18 and TRBJ2-3; D gene ambiguous. With 2 bases removed from V and 1 base from J, the gap between germline ends came to 7 bases. Per the germline V gene, CDR1 is KGHSH and CDR2 is LQKENI. This CDR3 is built from 14 residues.

J is TRBJ2-7 and V is TRBV18; no firm D call. Deletions cut 0 bases from V and 7 bases from J, with 4 bases between. Per germline, CDR1 KGHSH and CDR2 LQKENI. This CDR3 has 11 amino acids. The CDR3 nucleotides are TGTGCCAGCTCACCACCGGGAGAGCAGTACTTC. Translated: CASSPPGEQYF.

The V and J genes are TRBV5-1 and TRBJ2-3, with 11 bases matching TRBD2. V gave up 4 bases and J gave up 2 bases; unmatched junction bases: 3. Germline CDR1 SGHRS, CDR2 YFSETQ. The CDR3 sequence is 15 residues long. In DNA, the CDR3 is TGCGCCAGCAGCCGGACTAGCGGGCCCACAGATACGCAGTATTTT. Translating gives CASSRTSGPTDTQYF. The whole variable domain, filled in from reference TRBV5-1 and TRBJ2-3, reads KAGVTQTPRYLIKTRGQQVTLSCSPISGHRSVSWYQQTPGQGLQFLFEYFSETQRNKGNFPGRFSGRQFSNSRSEMNVSTLELGDSALYLCASSRTSGPTDTQYFGPGTRLTVL.